Listed here are 17 T cell receptor beta chains from one sample, sequenced in a study of cytomegalovirus exposure and HLA in healthy donors. PCR involved 60 Vbeta and 13 Jbeta primers. Generated by immunoSEQ multiplex PCR, the TCRdb table keeps only in-frame clones and is missing some. The table records around 220,000 clones, about three quarters of them present only once. Sequencing used PBMCs. The receptor source for this set is a man in his late teens or twenties in good health and CMV-seronegative.

The chain carries TRBV2 and TRBJ1-6, with unresolved D. This CDR3 region has 15 residues. Looked up from germline, CDR1 is SNHLY and CDR2 is FYNNEI. With 6 bases removed from V and 7 bases from J, the gap between germline ends came to 16 bases. The CDR3 here is CASRSPGSQNSPLHF. The CDR3 DNA reads TGTGCCAGCAGATCTCCGGGTTCACAAAATTCACCCCTCCACTTT.

The chain combines TRBV11-3 with TRBJ1-3; D is possibly TRBD1 (6 bases). The CDR3 totals 15 residues. Trimming removed 4 bases from V and 0 bases from J, with 10 bases in between. In germline, CDR1 is SGHNT, CDR2 YENEEA. CDR3 sequence (DNA): TGTGCCAGCAGCTCGGGACAATTCTCTGGAAACACCATATATTTT. This encodes CASSSGQFSGNTIYF.

V gene TRBV28 combines with J gene TRBJ1-1, with a possible D match to TRBD1 (5 bases). The CDR3 is 12 amino acids. The V and J ends lost 4 bases and 6 bases respectively, with 9 bases between them. Germline values: CDR1 MDHEN, CDR2 SYDVKM. CDR3 in amino acids: CASSSGLAEAFF. CDR3 nucleotides: TGTGCCAGCAGTTCAGGGTTGGCTGAAGCTTTCTTT. The variable domain in full, with the rest retrieved from reference TRBV28 and TRBJ1-1, is DVKVTQSSRYLVKRTGEKVFLECVQDMDHENMFWYRQDPGLGLRLIYFSYDVKMKEKGDIPEGYSVSREKKERFSLILESASTNQTSMYLCASSSGLAEAFFGQGTRLTVV.

The rearrangement uses TRBV6-5 and TRBJ2-5; 9 bases are a match to TRBD1. Germline CDR1 reads MNHEY; CDR2 reads SVGAGI. V gave up 6 bases and J gave up 5 bases; unmatched junction bases: 4. This CDR3 is built from 13 residues. CDR3 residues: CASRTGGRETQYF. Here the CDR3 DNA reads TGTGCCAGCAGGACAGGGGGGCGGGAGACCCAGTACTTC.

The V and J genes are TRBV27 and TRBJ2-5; 8 bases are shared with TRBD1. Germline CDR1 is MNHEY and CDR2 is SMNVEV (reference sequence). This CDR3 spans 15 amino acids. The trim removed 6 bases at V and 5 bases at J, leaving 11 bases unmatched. In DNA, the CDR3 is TGTGCCAGCAGCCTTGATCCAGGGGGCAGGGAGACCCAGTACTTC. Translation: CASSLDPGGRETQYF.

CDR3 DNA sequence: TGTGCCAGCAGTGGACAGGGGGACTATGGCTACACCTTC. Translation: CASSGQGDYGYTF. This chain joins TRBV27 and TRBJ1-2; TRBD1 aligns across 10 bases. CDR3 length equals 13 residues. Germline values: CDR1 MNHEY, CDR2 SMNVEV (reference sequence). Germline trimming cut 5 bases from V and 3 bases from J; bases unmatched to any gene: 0.

About this clone: This sample also contains other DNA sequences that code for the same CDR3. V gene TRBV28 combines with J gene TRBJ2-7; 9 nucleotides match TRBD1. The V segment lost 3 bases and the J segment 4 bases; nucleotides outside the gene matches: 1. The germline CDR1 and CDR2 sequences are MDHEN and SYDVKM. The CDR3 consists of 13 residues. This CDR3 is CASSLGQGYEQYF. CDR3 nucleotides: TGTGCCAGCAGTTTGGGACAGGGTTACGAGCAGTACTTC.

V usage is TRBV28 and J usage is TRBJ2-7; TRBD2 matches 13 bases. J lost 1 base, V lost 4 bases, and 7 bases had no gene match. The CDR3 runs to 17 residues. From germline, CDR1 is MDHEN and CDR2 SYDVKM. CDR3 coding DNA: TGTGCCAGCAGTTCTCCGAGGACTAGCGGGGGTTCCTACGAGCAGTACTTC. Encoded protein: CASSSPRTSGGSYEQYF.

This chain joins TRBV7-6 and TRBJ2-2; D is perhaps TRBD2 (5 bases). In germline, CDR1 is SGHVS, CDR2 FNYEAQ. The CDR3 length is 18 residues. The germline V and J ends were trimmed by 1 base and 0 bases, with 15 bases remaining between them. The CDR3: CASSLVLGVYANTGELFF. In nucleotides, the CDR3 is TGTGCCAGCAGCTTAGTTCTGGGAGTCTACGCGAACACCGGGGAGCTGTTTTTT.

This CDR3 reads CASSDSSRAVEAFF. As DNA, the CDR3 is TGTGCCAGCAGTGACTCGTCCAGGGCGGTTGAAGCTTTCTTT. The V call is TRBV6-4, the J call TRBJ1-1, with D maybe TRBD1 (5 bases). Germline V gene data show CDR1 as MRHNA and CDR2 as SNTAGT. V was shortened by 0 bases and J by 7 bases, with 12 bases between the two germline ends. This CDR3 comprises 14 residues.

A few counts support this clone. The chain uses TRBV11-3 and TRBJ1-1; perhaps TRBD1 as D (5 bases). The germline gives CDR1 SGHNT, CDR2 YENEEA. V shed 3 bases and J shed 3 bases, with 14 bases lying between them. The CDR3 extends over 15 amino acids. CDR3 in amino acids: CASSLNGGSDTEAFF. CDR3 bases: TGTGCCAGCAGCTTGAACGGGGGGTCGGACACTGAAGCTTTCTTT.

The V call is TRBV11-2, the J call TRBJ2-6; D is ambiguous. CDR1 is SGHAT, CDR2 FQNNGV, per germline. The CDR3 runs 14 residues. Trimming shortened V by 1 base and J by 3 bases, and 4 bases separated the two germline ends. The chain's CDR3 is CASSLVGGANVLTF. The DNA for the CDR3 is TGTGCCAGCAGCTTAGTCGGTGGGGCCAACGTCCTGACTTTC. Complete variable domain (other parts from reference TRBV11-2 and TRBJ2-6): EAGVAQSPRYKIIEKRQSVAFWCNPISGHATLYWYQQILGQGPKLLIQFQNNGVVDDSQLPKDRFSAERLKGVDSTLKIQPAKLEDSAVYLCASSLVGGANVLTFGAGSRLTVL.

The CDR3 loop reads CASKGLAGYYEQYF. The CDR3 region has the DNA TGTGCCAGCAAGGGACTAGCGGGATATTACGAGCAGTACTTC. This sequence joins TRBV27 and TRBJ2-5, with 13 positions matching TRBD2. Near its end, the DNA agrees better with TRBJ2-7, so the J call may be wrong. The CDR3 has 14 amino acids. CDR1 and CDR2 (germline): MNHEY, SMNVEV (reference sequence).

The CDR3 nucleotides read TGTGCCAGCAGCTTGGGGGGCGTTTCATCACAAGCTTTCTTT. This codes for CASSLGGVSSQAFF. The V gene is TRBV5-4, the J gene TRBJ1-1; possibly TRBD1 for D (5 bases). CDR1 and CDR2 from the germline V gene are SGHNT and YYREEE (reference sequence). The CDR3 extends over 14 amino acids. The germline V and J ends were trimmed by 0 bases and 9 bases, with 15 bases remaining between them.

The V gene is TRBV7-6, the J gene TRBJ2-7, with 16 bases matching TRBD2. CDR1 and CDR2 from the germline V gene are SGHVS and FNYEAQ. The CDR3 is made up of 19 amino acids. V lost 0 bases to trimming and J lost 6 bases; unmatched junction nucleotides: 11. In DNA, the CDR3 is TGTGCCAGCAGCTTAGCGGCAGGGACTAGCGGGAGGGCCCACTTCGAGCAGTACTTC. Translation: CASSLAAGTSGRAHFEQYF. The whole variable domain, remainder taken from reference TRBV7-6 and TRBJ2-7, is GAGVSQSPRYKVTKRGQDVALRCDPISGHVSLYWYRQALGQGPEFLTYFNYEAQQDKSGLPNDRFSAERPEGSISTLTIQRTEQRDSAMYRCASSLAAGTSGRAHFEQYFGPGTRLTVT.

This chain connects TRBV18 to TRBJ2-5; D not resolved. CDR3 length: 13 residues. Per germline, CDR1 KGHSH and CDR2 LQKENI. Trimming left V 3 bases short and J 1 base short, with 6 bases between. For the CDR3, the DNA is TGTGCCAGCTCACCGGCTGGCCAAGAGACCCAGTACTTC. This translates into CASSPAGQETQYF. Looking up the rest from reference TRBV18 and TRBJ2-5 gives the full variable domain: NAGVMQNPRHLVRRRGQEARLRCSPMKGHSHVYWYRQLPEEGLKFMVYLQKENIIDESGMPKERFSAEFPKEGPSILRIQQVVRGDSAAYFCASSPAGQETQYFGPGTRLLVL.

The V call is TRBV9, the J call TRBJ2-2; no clear D gene. Germline CDR1 SGDLS, CDR2 YYNGEE. The CDR3 has 12 amino acids. Between the trimmed V and J ends, which lost 4 bases and 6 bases, there was a span of 7 bases. This CDR3 is CASSPPPGELFF. For the CDR3, the DNA is TGTGCCAGCAGCCCTCCCCCCGGGGAGCTGTTTTTT.